The T cell receptor (beta chain) under discussion was sequenced for a study of T cell responses to AZD1222 COVID-19 vaccine. Notes on the study in general: The reported proportion of spike-specific TCRs targeting unmutated variant regions was nearly half.

This CDR3 comprises 15 residues. Trimming left V 0 bases short and J 8 bases short, with 17 bases between. Germline V gene data show CDR1 as SGHDT and CDR2 as YYEEEE. In its sample, this clone was seen once. No antigen is known for it. Profiling relied on immunoSEQ multiplex PCR, and the TCRdb table lists in-frame clones only, not all of them. The sample shows fewer than 150,000 clones, approximately 93% of them seen only once. The V and J genes are TRBV5-6 and TRBJ1-2; D unresolved. The starting material was peripheral blood, obtained on day 0 of AZD1222 vaccination. The clonotype comes from an adult in good health. The CDR3 reads CASSLDQTLYDGYTF. DNA of the CDR3: TGTGCCAGCAGCTTGGACCAGACCCTATATGACGGCTACACCTTC.